The 31 T cell receptor beta chains listed next were all sequenced from one sample in a study of cytomegalovirus exposure and HLA in healthy donors. Vbeta (60) and Jbeta (13) primers were used in the PCR. Some clones are missing from TCRdb's copy, which holds only in-frame ones; the method was immunoSEQ multiplex PCR. The sample lists 140,000 to 150,000 clones, 84% occurring once. The sample taken for sequencing was PBMCs. These receptor sequences come from a boy aged 2 to 9 in good health and CMV-seronegative.

V usage is TRBV5-4 and J usage is TRBJ2-1; weak D call: TRBD2 (5 bases). The CDR3 loop spans 15 amino acids. V shed 3 bases and J shed 8 bases, with 18 bases lying between them. Germline CDR1 and CDR2: SGHNT and YYREEE (reference sequence). The CDR3 nucleotides read TGTGCCAGCAGCTCCCCGGGGTCCGACGGCTATGAGCAGTTCTTC. Its translation is CASSSPGSDGYEQFF.

This clone appeared once. The V and J genes are TRBV4-1 and TRBJ2-3; no definite D call. Trimming removed 0 bases from V and 5 bases from J, with 15 bases in between. Per the germline V gene, CDR1 is MGHRA and CDR2 is YSYEKL. The CDR3 length is 16 residues. The CDR3 spells CASSQDILRFGDTQYF. CDR3 in DNA: TGCGCCAGCAGCCAAGATATTCTGCGGTTTGGAGATACGCAGTATTTT.

The J gene is TRBJ2-1, the V gene TRBV11-3; TRBD1 matches 9 bases. V was pared by 5 bases and J by 8 bases, with 10 bases of the junction left unmatched. Germline V gene data show CDR1 as SGHNT and CDR2 as YENEEA. This CDR3 has 15 amino acids. This CDR3 is CASSTWDRDSDEQFF. The CDR3 nucleotides are TGTGCCAGCAGCACGTGGGACAGGGATTCGGATGAGCAGTTCTTC.

This chain uses TRBV7-2 with TRBJ2-5; 10 bases are shared with TRBD2. The CDR3 is 15 residues long. The germline V gene encodes CDR1 SGHTA and CDR2 FQGNSA. The V segment lost 2 bases and the J segment 2 bases; nucleotides outside the gene matches: 2. The CDR3 region is CASSLQTSGQETQYF. The CDR3 DNA sequence: TGTGCCAGCAGCTTACAGACTAGCGGGCAAGAGACCCAGTACTTC.

The chain links TRBV28 to TRBJ2-5; D perhaps matches TRBD1 (6 bases). The DNA end favors TRBJ2-7, so the J call may be wrong. Germline CDR1 is MDHEN and CDR2 is SYDVKM. The CDR3 consists of 14 residues. The CDR3, as DNA: TGTGCCAGCAGTTCGCCTGGGGACACCTACGAGCAGTACTTC. It translates to CASSSPGDTYEQYF.

The chain links TRBV30 to TRBJ1-4; 9 bases are shared with TRBD1. Germline CDR1 GTSNPN, CDR2 SVGIG (reference sequence). The CDR3 has 15 amino acids. With V trimmed by 1 base and J by 5 bases, 5 bases remained unmatched. CDR3: CAWSDLGQGNEKLFF. CDR3 DNA: TGTGCCTGGAGTGACCTCGGACAGGGGAATGAAAAACTGTTTTTT.

V gene TRBV28 combines with J gene TRBJ1-1, with 7 nucleotides matching TRBD1. Germline assignment: CDR1 MDHEN and CDR2 SYDVKM. Losses at the gene ends were 6 bases for V and 4 bases for J; bases not matched to a gene: 11. The CDR3 extends over 15 amino acids. The CDR3 spells CASRLPTGVGTEAFF. CDR3 nucleotide sequence: TGTGCCAGCAGACTTCCTACAGGGGTTGGCACTGAAGCTTTCTTT.

The genes are TRBV18 and TRBJ2-1; 9 positions match TRBD2. The CDR3 is made up of 19 amino acids. CDR1 and CDR2 from the germline V gene are KGHSH and LQKENI. The junction had 9 bases not matched to a gene; V was cut back by 0 bases and J by 0 bases. CDR3 bases: TGTGCCAGCTCACCACCGTTGCGGGAGGGCTTGGACTCCTACAATGAGCAGTTCTTC. Protein sequence: CASSPPLREGLDSYNEQFF.

This chain connects TRBV9 to TRBJ1-4; possibly TRBD1 for D (5 bases). This CDR3 has 14 amino acids. Trimming shortened V by 0 bases and J by 10 bases, and 13 bases separated the two germline ends. Germline V CDR1 and CDR2: SGDLS, YYNGEE. CDR3 nucleotide sequence: TGTGCCAGCAGCGTAGGGGGGGATGATGGAAAACTGTTTTTT. Amino acid sequence: CASSVGGDDGKLFF.

In DNA form, the CDR3 reads TGTGCCAGCAGCGTAGTGGCCTCGTCCACAGATACGCAGTATTTT. Protein: CASSVVASSTDTQYF. The rearrangement joins TRBV9 to TRBJ2-3; unclear D gene. V was pared by 0 bases and J by 2 bases, with 10 bases between. Germline V gene sequence: CDR1 SGDLS, CDR2 YYNGEE. The CDR3 length is 15 residues.

This chain joins TRBV2 and TRBJ2-3; 7 positions agree with TRBD2. CDR3 length: 14 residues. V trimming: 3 bases; J trimming: 5 bases; junction bases outside the gene matches: 5. Per germline, CDR1 SNHLY and CDR2 FYNNEI. CDR3: CASSEFSGRDTQYF. The CDR3 bases are TGTGCCAGCAGTGAGTTTAGCGGGCGAGATACGCAGTATTTT.

This clone was detected once. The gene calls are TRBV9 and TRBJ1-2, with D perhaps matching TRBD1 (5 bases). The germline V and J ends were trimmed by 2 bases and 6 bases, with 20 bases remaining between them. Germline CDR1 SGDLS, CDR2 YYNGEE. The CDR3 has 16 residues. The chain's CDR3 is CASSVNLPRGSDGYTF. CDR3 sequence (DNA): TGTGCCAGCAGCGTTAATCTCCCAAGGGGCTCCGATGGCTACACCTTC.

The V and J genes are TRBV11-3 and TRBJ2-5, with D possibly TRBD2 on 6 matching bases. The CDR3 length is 19 residues. Per the germline V gene, CDR1 is SGHNT and CDR2 is YENEEA. Trimming left V 3 bases short and J 2 bases short, with 25 bases between. CDR3 sequence reads: CASSFNLLRARDAQETQYF. The CDR3 DNA reads TGTGCCAGCAGCTTTAACTTATTGCGGGCGCGGGACGCGCAAGAGACCCAGTACTTC.

This clone was detected a few times. The chain employs TRBV7-2 and TRBJ2-5, with D hard to call. CDR1 is SGHTA, CDR2 FQGNSA, per germline. The CDR3 totals 15 residues. Trimming took off 3 bases at V and 1 base at J, with 12 bases between the two ends. The CDR3: CASSFGRIIQETQYF. The CDR3 coding sequence is TGTGCCAGCAGCTTCGGCAGGATAATCCAAGAGACCCAGTACTTC. Full variable domain (rest looked up from reference TRBV7-2 and TRBJ2-5): GAGVSQSPSNKVTEKGKDVELRCDPISGHTALYWYRQSLGQGLEFLIYFQGNSAPDKSGLPSDRFSAERTGGSVSTLTIQRTQQEDSAVYLCASSFGRIIQETQYFGPGTRLLVL.

V and J are TRBV25-1 and TRBJ2-7; 7 bases are shared with TRBD1. CDR3 size: 14 residues. The germline V gene encodes CDR1 MGHDK and CDR2 SYGVNS. V lost 6 bases and J lost 2; bases outside the gene matches: 7. The CDR3 region has the DNA TGTGCCAGCAGCATGGGACAGAGTACCTACGAGCAGTACTTC. It specifies CASSMGQSTYEQYF.

The V call is TRBV28, the J call TRBJ2-2; TRBD1 agrees at 7 bases. The germline CDR1 and CDR2 sequences are MDHEN and SYDVKM. The J segment lost 3 bases and the V segment lost 7 bases, leaving 17 bases of the junction unmatched. The CDR3 totals 18 residues. CDR3 sequence: CASNPDRADGSYTGELFF. CDR3 DNA sequence: TGTGCCAGCAACCCCGACAGGGCTGACGGAAGTTACACCGGGGAGCTGTTTTTT.

The chain has TRBV4-1 and TRBJ2-7; no clear D. V dropped 1 base and J dropped 3 bases, with 10 bases sitting between them. Germline V CDR1 and CDR2: MGHRA, YSYEKL. The CDR3 length is 14 residues. The CDR3 reads CASSQGLDNYEQYF. The CDR3 nucleotides are TGCGCCAGCAGCCAAGGTCTAGATAACTACGAGCAGTACTTC.

The chain recombines TRBV6-1 with TRBJ2-7; TRBD2 matches 8 bases. The CDR3 contains 15 residues. CDR1 is MNHNS and CDR2 is SASEGT in the germline V gene. V lost 2 bases to trimming and J lost 2 bases; unmatched junction nucleotides: 5. CDR3 sequence reads: CASSEKGLGAYEQYF. The CDR3 DNA is TGTGCCAGCAGTGAAAAGGGACTAGGGGCCTACGAGCAGTACTTC.

CDR3 loop: CASSRGVPNEKLFF. The CDR3 coding sequence is TGTGCCAGCTCTAGGGGTGTCCCAAATGAAAAACTGTTTTTT. The rearrangement links TRBV27 to TRBJ1-4, with a possible D match to TRBD1 (5 bases). This CDR3 region has 14 residues. Deletions cut 8 bases from V and 5 bases from J, with 15 bases between. The germline V gene has CDR1 MNHEY and CDR2 SMNVEV (reference sequence).

The gene calls are TRBV28 and TRBJ2-3; 10 nucleotides align to TRBD2. The CDR3 sequence is 17 residues long. Germline CDR1 and CDR2: MDHEN and SYDVKM. After removal of 5 bases from V and 2 bases from J, the junction contained 10 bases not matched to a gene. The CDR3 DNA is TGTGCCAGCAGTCCTGGGGTAGCGGGAGGCAACACAGATACGCAGTATTTT. It translates to CASSPGVAGGNTDTQYF.

This clone showed up just a few times. V and J are TRBV4-3 and TRBJ2-3; 12 positions agree with TRBD2. The CDR3 has 18 amino acids. CDR1 is LGHNA, CDR2 YSLEER, per germline. The V and J ends lost 0 bases and 4 bases, in that order; junction bases with no gene match: 8. CDR3 sequence reads: CASSQDLLASGRADTQYF. The CDR3 coding sequence is TGCGCCAGCAGCCAAGATCTTCTGGCTAGCGGGAGGGCAGATACGCAGTATTTT.

The V gene is TRBV2, the J gene TRBJ1-1, with D unresolved. The germline CDR1 and CDR2 sequences are SNHLY and FYNNEI. V shed 6 bases and J shed 5 bases, with 19 bases lying between them. This CDR3 has 15 amino acids. The CDR3 spells CASRDTGHGRTEAFF. CDR3 in DNA: TGTGCCAGCAGAGATACCGGTCACGGTCGGACTGAAGCTTTCTTT.

The rearrangement links TRBV5-5 to TRBJ2-5, with 10 positions matching TRBD1. The CDR3 runs to 15 residues. Germline CDR1 SGHKS, CDR2 YYEKEE (reference sequence). The J segment lost 5 bases and the V segment lost 8 bases, leaving 12 bases of the junction unmatched. CDR3 coding DNA: TGTGCCAGTAGATCCGGGACAGGGGATTGGGAGACCCAGTACTTC. Residues: CASRSGTGDWETQYF.

The count of this clone is one. V is TRBV11-3 and J is TRBJ1-1; 8 bases map to TRBD1. V was clipped by 6 bases and J by 2 bases; unmatched bases: 5. The CDR3 has 14 residues. The germline V gene encodes CDR1 SGHNT and CDR2 YENEEA. The CDR3 nucleotides are TGTGCCAGCAGTCCAGGGGGCAGTAACACTGAAGCTTTCTTT. It codes for CASSPGGSNTEAFF.

This sequence joins TRBV6-9 and TRBJ1-5, with TRBD1 as a possible D gene (5 bases). The CDR3 has 15 residues. From germline, CDR1 is MNHGY and CDR2 SVAAGI. Trimming cost V 3 bases and J 1 base, with 10 bases left between them. The CDR3 protein is CASSYPQGSNQPQHF. CDR3 bases: TGTGCCAGCAGTTACCCCCAGGGAAGCAATCAGCCCCAGCATTTT.

Worth noting for this clone: A read error is likely, as this CDR3 ends without the conserved phenylalanine or tryptophan. The chain has TRBV18 and TRBJ1-4; D call uncertain. CDR1 and CDR2 (germline): KGHSH, LQKENI. V was pared by 6 bases and J by 2 bases, with 16 bases between. This CDR3 is 16 amino acids long. The CDR3 is CASSHTNPGTNEKLFS. The CDR3 region has the DNA TGTGCCAGCTCCCACACGAATCCTGGTACTAATGAAAAACTGTTTTCT.

This clone has just one count. The chain has TRBV30 and TRBJ2-7; 7 nucleotides line up with TRBD2. The CDR3 extends over 13 amino acids. J gave up 2 bases and V 3 bases, and 4 bases lay outside the gene matches. Germline CDR1 GTSNPN, CDR2 SVGIG (reference sequence). The CDR3 coding sequence is TGTGCCTGGAGCGACGGACTAGCCTACGAGCAGTACTTC. It specifies CAWSDGLAYEQYF.

The V call is TRBV5-4, the J call TRBJ2-5; D is perhaps TRBD1 (6 bases). The CDR3 is 14 amino acids. Germline values: CDR1 SGHNT, CDR2 YYREEE (reference sequence). Deletions cut 1 base from V and 0 bases from J, with 7 bases between. This chain's CDR3 is CASSLRDNQETQYF. CDR3 DNA: TGTGCCAGCAGCTTGCGGGACAACCAAGAGACCCAGTACTTC.

V and J are TRBV18 and TRBJ1-4, with D perhaps matching TRBD1 (6 bases). The CDR3 consists of 15 residues. Per the germline V gene, CDR1 is KGHSH and CDR2 is LQKENI. The V gene lost 5 bases and the J gene lost 7 bases, with 17 bases spanning the gap. CDR3 loop: CASSATTGTREKLFF. DNA of the CDR3: TGTGCCAGCTCAGCGACAACAGGGACCCGTGAAAAACTGTTTTTT.

The chain is built from TRBV19 and TRBJ1-1; the D gene is possibly TRBD1 (5 bases). The CDR3 consists of 15 residues. Germline CDR1 and CDR2: LNHDA and SQIVND (reference sequence). The ends were cut back, 5 bases at V and 2 bases at J, with 15 bases in the middle. The CDR3 DNA sequence: TGTGCCAGTAGTGCCGTAGCCGGGGGTAACACTGAAGCTTTCTTT. This codes for CASSAVAGGNTEAFF. The full variable domain, completed using reference TRBV19 and TRBJ1-1, is DGGITQSPKYLFRKEGQNVTLSCEQNLNHDAMYWYRQDPGQGLRLIYYSQIVNDFQKGDIAEGYSVSREKKESFPLTVTSAQKNPTAFYLCASSAVAGGNTEAFFGQGTRLTVV.

CDR3 amino acids: CASSQERQGARWEQFF. CDR3 DNA: TGTGCCAGCAGCCAAGAACGCCAGGGGGCGCGCTGGGAGCAGTTCTTC. The chain combines TRBV4-2 with TRBJ2-1; 8 bases match TRBD1. The V segment lost 0 bases and the J segment 10 bases; nucleotides outside the gene matches: 11. This CDR3 comprises 16 residues. Germline CDR1 and CDR2: LGHNA and YNFKEQ.